This T cell receptor (beta chain) was retrieved from a study of long-term antiretroviral therapy in people with HIV. General study findings and limits: It was observed that HIV repertoires exhibited narrower CDR3 length ranges than controls.

At survey level, the immunoSEQ assay was run in its v3.0 version. Sequencing targeted roughly 35,000-50,000 T-cell genomes per sample. Libraries were prepared by immunoSEQ multiplex PCR; TCRdb keeps only in-frame clonotypes and omits some of them. The top ten clones hold roughly a sixth of a sample with more than 20,000 clones, under 90% of them seen once. CDR1 and CDR2 from the germline V gene are LGHNA and YNFKEQ. Unmatched junction bases numbered 2, after V lost 1 base and J lost 4 bases. This CDR3 is 14 amino acids long. In the case of this clone: Its target is unknown.

Treatment locations for all participants with HIV were in the United States. Going into DNA extraction, samples held about 0.95-10 million cryopreserved PBMC. The specimen comprised unsorted PBMCs, sampled at the start of antiretroviral therapy, before treatment. The receptor's source is a woman between 18 and 30 years old with HIV. The gene calls are TRBV4-2 and TRBJ2-3; 7 nucleotides agree with TRBD2. The CDR3 reads CASSQGLAADTQYF. The CDR3 nucleotides read TGTGCCAGCAGCCAAGGACTAGCCGCAGATACGCAGTATTTT.